Below are 15 T cell receptor beta chains sequenced from a single sample in a study of T cell responses to AZD1222 COVID-19 vaccine. TCRdb's copy holds only in-frame clones and misses some; the assay was immunoSEQ multiplex PCR. The sample has about 120,000 clones, roughly 85% seen once; the top ten hold almost 9.5%. Sequenced material: peripheral blood, taken on day 0 of AZD1222 vaccination. These receptors all come from an adult in good health.

The chain employs TRBV19 and TRBJ2-3, with 9 bases identical to TRBD2. Looked up from germline, CDR1 is LNHDA and CDR2 is SQIVND (reference sequence). After removal of 3 bases from V and 4 bases from J, the junction contained 2 bases not matched to a gene. The CDR3 has 14 amino acids. The CDR3 is CASSMERGADTQYF. As DNA, the CDR3 is TGTGCCAGTAGTATGGAGCGGGGGGCAGATACGCAGTATTTT.

The V and J genes are TRBV14 and TRBJ2-5; D gene unclear. The CDR3 sequence is 13 residues long. V gave up 1 base and J gave up 1 base, with 4 bases separating them. Germline CDR1 is SGHDN and CDR2 is FVKESK. The CDR3 DNA is TGTGCCAGCAGCCAAGGTTTCCAAGAGACCCAGTACTTC. It codes for CASSQGFQETQYF.

The gene calls are TRBV27 and TRBJ1-5; D remains unclear. CDR3 length equals 16 residues. CDR1 and CDR2 (germline): MNHEY, SMNVEV (reference sequence). Deletions cut 5 bases from V and 0 bases from J, with 14 bases between. The CDR3 nucleotides read TGTGCCAGCAGTCAGACGCTGACATATAGCAATCAGCCCCAGCATTTT. Its protein product is CASSQTLTYSNQPQHF.

The V call is TRBV4-2, the J call TRBJ2-1, with TRBD1 matching over 10 bases. After removal of 1 base from V and 7 bases from J, the junction contained 10 bases not matched to a gene. This CDR3 comprises 17 residues. Germline V CDR1 and CDR2: LGHNA, YNFKEQ. CDR3 in DNA: TGTGCCAGCAGCCAAGTCTTTATGGGGACAGGGGCAAATGAGCAGTTCTTC. Translation: CASSQVFMGTGANEQFF.

This clone was picked up one time. The rearrangement joins TRBV12-3 or TRBV12-4 to TRBJ2-5; D gene ambiguous. The CDR3 totals 13 residues. V lost 1 base and J 4 bases, leaving 7 bases between the germline ends. The chain's CDR3 is CASSLVPGETQYF. The DNA of the CDR3 is TGTGCCAGCAGTTTAGTCCCGGGAGAGACCCAGTACTTC.

The chain has TRBV14 and TRBJ2-7; TRBD2 is a possible D gene (7 bases). Germline-derived CDR1 and CDR2 are SGHDN and FVKESK. V was cut by 0 bases and J by 3 bases, with 18 bases left in between. The CDR3 runs 17 residues. The CDR3 coding sequence is TGTGCCAGCAGCCAAGACCCTGGAGGGGGGGCGGACTACGAGCAGTACTTC. Protein sequence: CASSQDPGGGADYEQYF. Complete variable domain (other parts from reference TRBV14 and TRBJ2-7): EAGVTQFPSHSVIEKGQTVTLRCDPISGHDNLYWYRRVMGKEIKFLLHFVKESKQDESGMPNNRFLAERTGGTYSTLKVQPAELEDSGVYFCASSQDPGGGADYEQYFGPGTRLTVT.

V and J are TRBV5-1 and TRBJ1-3; D is unclear. CDR3 length: 16 amino acids. Germline V gene sequence: CDR1 SGHRS, CDR2 YFSETQ. Between the trimmed V and J ends, which lost 5 bases and 0 bases, there was a span of 15 bases. The CDR3 bases are TGCGCCAGCAGTTATGGTGGACGGAACTCTGGAAACACCATATATTTT. Amino acids: CASSYGGRNSGNTIYF.

This clone turned up a few times. The chain employs TRBV7-2 and TRBJ2-7; no definite D call. Germline V gene data show CDR1 as SGHTA and CDR2 as FQGNSA. Trimming took 5 bases from V and 7 from J, leaving 18 bases between them. This CDR3 has 14 amino acids. The CDR3 DNA reads as TGTGCCAGCAGCCAATACACGCGGAGACAAGAGCAGTACTTC. This translates into CASSQYTRRQEQYF.

The chain uses TRBV6-5 and TRBJ2-1; 11 bases are shared with TRBD2. Unmatched junction bases numbered 3, after V lost 2 bases and J lost 6 bases. The germline V gene encodes CDR1 MNHEY and CDR2 SVGAGI. This CDR3 is 15 amino acids long. CDR3 amino acids: CASSYSSGGANEQFF. Here the CDR3 DNA reads TGTGCCAGCAGTTACAGTAGCGGGGGGGCCAATGAGCAGTTCTTC.

V gene TRBV7-3 combines with J gene TRBJ2-1; weak D call: TRBD1 (7 bases). The CDR3 loop spans 12 amino acids. V was clipped by 10 bases and J by 6 bases, with 13 bases between them. Germline V lookup: CDR1 SGHTA, CDR2 FQGTGA. CDR3 DNA: TGTGCCAACTCCCAGGGGGGCAATGAGCAGTTCTTC. Its translation: CANSQGGNEQFF.

The chain is built from TRBV7-2 and TRBJ1-2, with D unclear. Between the trimmed V and J ends, which lost 2 bases and 7 bases, there was a span of 11 bases. Germline V gene lookup returns CDR1 SGHTA and CDR2 FQGNSA. This CDR3 is 13 amino acids long. The CDR3 reads CASSLTVTGGYTF. CDR3 DNA sequence: TGTGCCAGCAGCTTAACGGTAACGGGTGGCTACACCTTC.

With regard to this clone: The junction differs from germline at one of its ends, possibly a read error. The V call is TRBV7-7, the J call TRBJ2-5; D might be TRBD2 (5 bases). Germline lookup yields CDR1 SSHAT and CDR2 FNYEAQ (reference sequence). The CDR3 is made up of 15 amino acids. CDR3 amino acids: CASSLRSGIGETQYF. The CDR3 nucleotides read TGTGCTAGCAGCTTACGGTCGGGGATTGGAGAGACCCAGTACTTC.

J is TRBJ2-1 and V is TRBV14; 9 bases fit TRBD1. The V and J ends lost 0 bases and 3 bases, in that order; junction bases with no gene match: 6. CDR3 size: 17 residues. CDR1 and CDR2 from the germline V gene are SGHDN and FVKESK. DNA of the CDR3: TGTGCCAGCAGCCAAGATCTCGGGACAGGGAACTACAATGAGCAGTTCTTC. It specifies CASSQDLGTGNYNEQFF. Full variable domain (rest looked up from reference TRBV14 and TRBJ2-1): EAGVTQFPSHSVIEKGQTVTLRCDPISGHDNLYWYRRVMGKEIKFLLHFVKESKQDESGMPNNRFLAERTGGTYSTLKVQPAELEDSGVYFCASSQDLGTGNYNEQFFGPGTRLTVL.

This clone was seen a few times. The rearrangement uses TRBV3-1 (or the pseudogene TRBV3-2) and TRBJ1-6; TRBD1 agrees at 9 bases. This CDR3 region has 14 residues. Germline CDR1 and CDR2: LGHDT and YNNKEL (reference sequence). Germline trimming cut 1 base from V and 8 bases from J; bases unmatched to any gene: 0. The chain's CDR3 is CASSQGTGDSPLHF. The CDR3, as DNA: TGTGCCAGCAGCCAAGGGACAGGGGATTCACCCCTCCACTTT.

The V and J genes are TRBV6-5 and TRBJ1-4; D gene ambiguous. The V and J ends lost 2 bases and 0 bases respectively, with 7 bases between them. Per germline, CDR1 MNHEY and CDR2 SVGAGI. The CDR3 runs to 15 residues. The CDR3 here is CASSYDSATNEKLFF. As DNA, the CDR3 is TGTGCCAGCAGTTACGACTCCGCAACTAATGAAAAACTGTTTTTT.